These 16 T cell receptor beta chains were all obtained from the same sample, sequenced in a study of neurological immune-mediated disorders. Via MiXCR, TCRdb re-called the 5' RACE reads, giving one row per CDR3 protein. The sample includes 65,000 to 85,000 distinct CDR3 sequences, roughly 3.1% of them seen just once. Input material: PBMCs. Receptor source: a woman aged 45 to 65 with multiple sclerosis.

This clonotype was seen repeatedly, ten times or more. The rearrangement links TRBV6-1 to TRBJ2-7; TRBD1 might be the D (6 bases). The CDR3 has 14 amino acids. The germline gives CDR1 MNHNS, CDR2 SASEGT. Trimming stripped 7 bases from V and 2 bases from J, with 15 bases between. CDR3 amino acids: CASKPTDRPYEQYV. The CDR3 nucleotides are TGTGCCAGCAAGCCCACGGACAGACCCTACGAGCAGTACGTC.

This clonotype has ten or more counts. The rearrangement links TRBV28 to TRBJ2-3, with D perhaps given as TRBD1 or TRBD2 (7 bases each). Germline V lookup: CDR1 MDHEN, CDR2 SYDVKM. The germline V and J ends were trimmed by 1 base and 1 base, with 18 bases remaining between them. The CDR3 runs to 18 residues. The CDR3 spells CASSLSAGQPWGTDTQYF. The CDR3 coding sequence is TGTGCCAGCAGTTTATCAGCGGGACAGCCCTGGGGCACAGATACGCAGTATTTT.

This clonotype was found many times. For the CDR3, the DNA is TGTGCCAGCAGCGTAGGTTGGGGGGAGAGCGGTGAAGCTTTCTTT. As protein: CASSVGWGESGEAFF. V is TRBV9 and J is TRBJ1-1; maybe TRBD1 (5 bases). The V end was cut by 0 bases, the J end by 7 bases, with 16 bases between. Germline CDR1 reads SGDLS; CDR2 reads YYNGEE. CDR3 length: 15 residues.

This clonotype was observed many times. This rearrangement joins TRBV20-1 to TRBJ1-4; possibly TRBD1 for D (5 bases). CDR3 length equals 14 residues. The germline gives CDR1 DFQATT, CDR2 SNEGSKA (reference sequence). V was cut by 6 bases and J by 10 bases, with 21 bases left in between. The DNA for the CDR3 is TGCAGTGCAACGGGTACGGGAGTCACAGGAAAACTGTTTTTT. Its protein is CSATGTGVTGKLFF.

This clonotype was seen ten or more times. The chain carries TRBV14 and TRBJ2-2; 8 bases are shared with TRBD1. In germline, CDR1 is SGHDN, CDR2 FVKESK. There are 19 residues in the CDR3. With V trimmed by 0 bases and J by 4 bases, 13 bases remained unmatched. Here the CDR3 reads CASSQDRDATGVGTGELFF. The CDR3 bases are TGTGCCAGCAGCCAAGATCGGGACGCGACAGGGGTGGGCACCGGGGAGCTGTTTTTT.

This clonotype appeared many times. This chain uses TRBV4-1 with TRBJ2-2; 9 bases align to TRBD2. The germline V gene has CDR1 MGHRA and CDR2 YSYEKL. J was trimmed by 5 bases and V by 6 bases; bases with no gene match: 10. This CDR3 region has 16 residues. The CDR3 DNA reads TGCGCCAGCAGGGGCGGGGGGGCCGCCCGGACCGGGGAGCTGTTTTTT. Translation gives CASRGGGAARTGELFF.

Comments on this clonotype: The junction shows a germline mismatch at one end, possibly a read error. In DNA form, the CDR3 reads TGCAGCGTCTCCGCAGGGCCATATAAGACCCAGAATTTT. Translated, it gives CSVSAGPYKTQNF. The chain couples TRBV29-1 to TRBJ1-5; perhaps TRBD1 as D (5 bases). CDR3 length: 13 amino acids. The germline V gene has CDR1 SQVTM and CDR2 ANQGSEA.

This clonotype occurred many times. The chain recombines TRBV7-2 with TRBJ1-5, with TRBD1 matching over 7 bases. The CDR3 consists of 13 residues. The V segment lost 5 bases and the J segment 2 bases; nucleotides outside the gene matches: 0. CDR1 is SGHTA, CDR2 FQGNSA, per germline. The CDR3 loop is CASSTGGNQPQHF. In nucleotides, the CDR3 is TGTGCCAGCAGCACAGGGGGCAATCAGCCCCAGCATTTT.

Many counts were recorded for this clonotype. The genes are TRBV5-1 and TRBJ2-1; a possible D gene is TRBD2 (6 bases). Trimming removed 5 bases at V and 4 bases at J, with 22 bases between. CDR3 length equals 17 residues. Germline CDR1 is SGHRS and CDR2 is YFSETQ. The CDR3 DNA is TGCGCCAGCAGGGGAACGGGAGCGGGCGGACGATACAATGAGCAGTTCTTC. Translated: CASRGTGAGGRYNEQFF.

This clonotype was seen ten or more times. The V gene is TRBV5-6, the J gene TRBJ1-2; D may be TRBD1 (6 bases). The CDR3 extends over 16 amino acids. The germline V gene has CDR1 SGHDT and CDR2 YYEEEE. V lost 2 bases and J 3 bases, leaving 17 bases between the germline ends. CDR3 sequence (DNA): TGTGCCAGCAGCTTTCCTGGACAGAGCTCCCACTATGGCTACACCTTC. This encodes CASSFPGQSSHYGYTF.

This clonotype was seen at least ten times. The CDR3 coding sequence is TGTGCCACCGGGGAGAGCACAGATACGCAGTATTTT. This sequence encodes CATGESTDTQYF. V gene TRBV6-1 combines with J gene TRBJ2-3, with D maybe TRBD2 (5 bases). Trimming removed 10 bases at V and 0 bases at J, with 8 bases between. Per germline, CDR1 MNHNS and CDR2 SASEGT. The CDR3 has 12 residues.

Ten or more counts support this clonotype. The rearrangement joins TRBV7-2 to TRBJ1-1; 9 bases map to TRBD1. The V gene end was trimmed by 5 bases and the J gene end by 3 bases; junction bases not matched to a gene: 4. This CDR3 comprises 14 residues. CDR1 is SGHTA, CDR2 FQGNSA, per germline. CDR3 nucleotide sequence: TGTGCCAGCAGCGCGACAGGGGGATACACTGAAGCTTTCTTT. Translated: CASSATGGYTEAFF.

In its sample, this clonotype was seen many times. This chain connects TRBV10-3 to TRBJ2-7; 7 bases match TRBD1. V was clipped by 1 base and J by 3 bases; unmatched bases: 9. The CDR3 is 16 residues long. Looked up from germline, CDR1 is ENHRY and CDR2 is SYGVKD. CDR3 sequence reads: CAISEFPQGVGYEQYV. CDR3 in DNA: TGTGCCATCAGTGAGTTCCCGCAGGGGGTCGGCTACGAGCAGTACGTC.

At least ten counts were recorded for this clonotype. The rearrangement links TRBV27 to TRBJ2-1, with a weak D call TRBD2 (5 bases). Germline loops: CDR1 MNHEY, CDR2 SMNVEV (reference sequence). This CDR3 has 15 amino acids. The V end lost 2 bases, the J end lost 7 bases, and 15 bases lay between the germline ends. The CDR3 region has the DNA TGTGCCAGCAGTTTAGAGGGATACTCCGGGAATGAGCAGTTCTTC. Protein: CASSLEGYSGNEQFF.

This clonotype was recorded at least ten times. The chain couples TRBV20-1 to TRBJ2-1; 9 nucleotides match TRBD2. V lost 3 bases, J lost 5 bases, and 8 bases stayed unmatched. Germline V CDR1 and CDR2: DFQATT, SNEGSKA (reference sequence). The CDR3 length is 15 residues. For the CDR3, the DNA is TGCAGTGCTAGGGGGGGGACTAGCTTAAACAATGAGCAGTTCTTC. Protein product: CSARGGTSLNNEQFF.

This clonotype was detected many times. This chain connects TRBV20-1 to TRBJ1-5, with D possibly matching TRBD1 (5 bases). The germline gives CDR1 DFQATT, CDR2 SNEGSKA (reference sequence). The germline V and J ends were trimmed by 2 bases and 1 base, with 9 bases remaining between them. This CDR3 comprises 14 residues. The CDR3 loop reads CSARKGTSNQPQHF. The CDR3, as DNA: TGCAGTGCTAGAAAAGGGACCAGCAATCAGCCCCAGCATTTT.